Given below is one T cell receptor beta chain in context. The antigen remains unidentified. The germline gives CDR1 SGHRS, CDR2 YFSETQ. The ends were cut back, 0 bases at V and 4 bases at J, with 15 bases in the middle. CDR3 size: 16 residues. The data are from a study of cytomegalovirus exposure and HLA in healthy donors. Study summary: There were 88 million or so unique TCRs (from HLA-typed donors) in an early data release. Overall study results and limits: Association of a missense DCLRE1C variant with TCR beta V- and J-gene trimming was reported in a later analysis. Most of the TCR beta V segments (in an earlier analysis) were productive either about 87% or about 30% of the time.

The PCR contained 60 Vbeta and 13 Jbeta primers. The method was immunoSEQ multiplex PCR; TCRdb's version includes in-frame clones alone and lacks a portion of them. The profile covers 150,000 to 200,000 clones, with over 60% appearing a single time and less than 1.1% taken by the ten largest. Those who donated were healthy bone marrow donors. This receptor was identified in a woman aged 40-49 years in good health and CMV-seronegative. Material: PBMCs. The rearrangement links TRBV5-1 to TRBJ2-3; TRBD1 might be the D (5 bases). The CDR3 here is CASSLGGSAQADTQYF. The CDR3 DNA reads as TGCGCCAGCAGCTTGGGGGGCTCGGCCCAGGCAGATACGCAGTATTTT.